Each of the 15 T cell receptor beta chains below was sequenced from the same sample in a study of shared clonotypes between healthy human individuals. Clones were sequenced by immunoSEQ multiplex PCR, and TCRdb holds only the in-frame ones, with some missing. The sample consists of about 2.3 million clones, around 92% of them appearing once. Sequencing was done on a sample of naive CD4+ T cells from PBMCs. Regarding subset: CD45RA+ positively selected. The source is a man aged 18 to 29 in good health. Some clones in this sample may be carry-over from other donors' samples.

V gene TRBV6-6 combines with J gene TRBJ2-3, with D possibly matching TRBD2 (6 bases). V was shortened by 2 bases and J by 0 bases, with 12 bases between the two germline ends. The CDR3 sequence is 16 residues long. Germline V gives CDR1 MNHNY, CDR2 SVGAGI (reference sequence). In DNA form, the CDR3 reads TGTGCCAGCAGTTACCGACCGGGGAGGAGCACAGATACGCAGTATTTT. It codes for CASSYRPGRSTDTQYF.

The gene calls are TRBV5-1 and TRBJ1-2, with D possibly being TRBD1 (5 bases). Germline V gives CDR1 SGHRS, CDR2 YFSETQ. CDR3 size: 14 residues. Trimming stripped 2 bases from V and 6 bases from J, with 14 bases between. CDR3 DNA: TGCGCCAGCAGCTTCCTGCGGGGCGACGATGGCTACACCTTC. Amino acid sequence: CASSFLRGDDGYTF.

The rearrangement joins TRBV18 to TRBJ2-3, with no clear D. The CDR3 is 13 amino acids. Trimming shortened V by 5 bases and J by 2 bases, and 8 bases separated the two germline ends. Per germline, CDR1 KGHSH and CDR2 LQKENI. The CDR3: CASSTQNTDTQYF. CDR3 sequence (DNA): TGTGCCAGCTCAACACAGAACACAGATACGCAGTATTTT.

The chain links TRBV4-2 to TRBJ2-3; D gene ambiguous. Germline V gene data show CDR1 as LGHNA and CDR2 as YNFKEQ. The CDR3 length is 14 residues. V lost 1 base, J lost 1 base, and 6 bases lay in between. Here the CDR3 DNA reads TGTGCCAGCAGCCAAGGGAGTCGCACAGATACGCAGTATTTT. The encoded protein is CASSQGSRTDTQYF.

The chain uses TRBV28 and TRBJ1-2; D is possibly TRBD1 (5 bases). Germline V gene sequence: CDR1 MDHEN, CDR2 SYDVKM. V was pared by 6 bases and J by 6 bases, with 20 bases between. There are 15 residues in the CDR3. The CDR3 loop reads CASSFLWARGDGYTF. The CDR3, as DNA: TGTGCCAGCAGCTTCTTATGGGCCCGGGGGGATGGCTACACCTTC.

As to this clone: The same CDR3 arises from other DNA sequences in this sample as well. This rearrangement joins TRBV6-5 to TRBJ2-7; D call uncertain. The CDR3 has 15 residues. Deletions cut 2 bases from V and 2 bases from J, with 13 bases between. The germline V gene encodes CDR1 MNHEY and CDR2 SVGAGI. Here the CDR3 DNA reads TGTGCCAGCAGTTACACTTCAGGACGGACCTACGAGCAGTACTTC. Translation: CASSYTSGRTYEQYF.

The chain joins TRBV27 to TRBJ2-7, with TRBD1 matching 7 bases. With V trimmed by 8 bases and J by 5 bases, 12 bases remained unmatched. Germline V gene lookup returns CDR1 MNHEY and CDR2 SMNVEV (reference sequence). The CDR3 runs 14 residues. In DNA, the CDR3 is TGTGCCAGCCTAGGCTCTGGGACAGCTCACGAGCAGTACTTC. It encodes CASLGSGTAHEQYF.

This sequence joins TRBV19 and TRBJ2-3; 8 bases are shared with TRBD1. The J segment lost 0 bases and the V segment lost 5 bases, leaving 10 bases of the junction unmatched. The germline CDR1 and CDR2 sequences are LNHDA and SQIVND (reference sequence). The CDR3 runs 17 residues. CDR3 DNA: TGTGCCAGTAGTCTCGGACAGGGCTCCCCTAGCACAGATACGCAGTATTTT. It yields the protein CASSLGQGSPSTDTQYF.

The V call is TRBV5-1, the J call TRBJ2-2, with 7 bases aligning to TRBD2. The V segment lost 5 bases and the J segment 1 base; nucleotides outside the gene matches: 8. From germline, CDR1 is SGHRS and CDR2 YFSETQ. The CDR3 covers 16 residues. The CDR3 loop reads CASSLRGVVNTGELFF. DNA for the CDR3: TGCGCCAGCAGTCTCCGGGGGGTCGTGAACACCGGGGAGCTGTTTTTT.

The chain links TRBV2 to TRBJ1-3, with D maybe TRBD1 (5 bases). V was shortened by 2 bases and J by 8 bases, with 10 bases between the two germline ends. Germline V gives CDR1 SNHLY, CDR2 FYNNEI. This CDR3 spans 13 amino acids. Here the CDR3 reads CASSETVGDTIYF. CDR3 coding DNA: TGTGCCAGCAGTGAAACGGTAGGGGACACCATATATTTT.

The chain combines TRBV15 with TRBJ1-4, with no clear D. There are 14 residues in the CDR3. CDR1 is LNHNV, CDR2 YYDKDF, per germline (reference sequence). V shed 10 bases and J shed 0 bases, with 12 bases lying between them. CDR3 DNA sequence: TGTGCCATCTCCGAAGACGCAACTAATGAAAAACTGTTTTTT. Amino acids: CAISEDATNEKLFF.

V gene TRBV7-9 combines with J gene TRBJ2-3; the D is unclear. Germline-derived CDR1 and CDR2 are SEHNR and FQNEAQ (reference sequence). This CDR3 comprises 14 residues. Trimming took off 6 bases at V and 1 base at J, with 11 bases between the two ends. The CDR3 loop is CASSTRTRTDTQYF. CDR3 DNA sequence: TGTGCCAGCAGTACCAGGACCCGCACAGATACGCAGTATTTT.

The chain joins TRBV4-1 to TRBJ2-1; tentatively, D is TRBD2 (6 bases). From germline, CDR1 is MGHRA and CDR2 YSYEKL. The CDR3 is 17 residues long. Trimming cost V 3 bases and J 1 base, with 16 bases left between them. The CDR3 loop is CASSQMSAGLSYNEQFF. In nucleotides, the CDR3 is TGCGCCAGCAGCCAGATGTCAGCGGGCCTTTCCTACAATGAGCAGTTCTTC.

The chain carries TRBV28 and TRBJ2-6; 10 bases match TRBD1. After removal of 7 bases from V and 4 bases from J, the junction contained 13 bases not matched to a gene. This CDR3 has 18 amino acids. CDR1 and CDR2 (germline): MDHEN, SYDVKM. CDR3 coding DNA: TGTGCCAGCACCACACCCCCAGACAGGGGGCCAGGGGCCAACGTCCTGACTTTC. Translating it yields CASTTPPDRGPGANVLTF. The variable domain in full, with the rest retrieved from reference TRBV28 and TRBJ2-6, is DVKVTQSSRYLVKRTGEKVFLECVQDMDHENMFWYRQDPGLGLRLIYFSYDVKMKEKGDIPEGYSVSREKKERFSLILESASTNQTSMYLCASTTPPDRGPGANVLTFGAGSRLTVL.

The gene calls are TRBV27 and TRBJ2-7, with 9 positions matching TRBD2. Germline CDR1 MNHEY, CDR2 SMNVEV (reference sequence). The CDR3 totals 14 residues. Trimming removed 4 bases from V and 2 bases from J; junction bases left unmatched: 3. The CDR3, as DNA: TGTGCCAGCAGTTCGGGACTAGCAGCCTACGAGCAGTACTTC. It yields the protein CASSSGLAAYEQYF.